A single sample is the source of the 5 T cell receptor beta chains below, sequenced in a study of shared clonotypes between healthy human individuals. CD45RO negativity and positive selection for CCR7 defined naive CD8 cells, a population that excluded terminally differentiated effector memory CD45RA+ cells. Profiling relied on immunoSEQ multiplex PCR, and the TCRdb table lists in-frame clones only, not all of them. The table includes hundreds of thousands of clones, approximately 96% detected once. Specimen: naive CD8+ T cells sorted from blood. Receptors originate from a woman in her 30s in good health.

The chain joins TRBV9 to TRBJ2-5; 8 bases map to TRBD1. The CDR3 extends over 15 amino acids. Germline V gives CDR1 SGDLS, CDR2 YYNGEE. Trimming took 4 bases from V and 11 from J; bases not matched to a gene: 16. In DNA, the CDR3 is TGTGCCAGCAGCCCAACCGGGACAGGCTATTGGAAGCAGTACTTC. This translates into CASSPTGTGYWKQYF.

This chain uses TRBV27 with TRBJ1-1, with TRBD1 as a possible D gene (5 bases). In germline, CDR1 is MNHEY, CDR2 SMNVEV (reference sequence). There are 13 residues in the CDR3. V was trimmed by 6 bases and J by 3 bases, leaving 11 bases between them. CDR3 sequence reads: CASSVGGDTEAFF. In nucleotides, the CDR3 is TGTGCCAGCAGCGTGGGAGGGGACACTGAAGCTTTCTTT.

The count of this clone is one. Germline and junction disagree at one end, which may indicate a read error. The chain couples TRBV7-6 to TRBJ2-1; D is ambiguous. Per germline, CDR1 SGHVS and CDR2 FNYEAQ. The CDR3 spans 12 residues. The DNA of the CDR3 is TGTGCCAGCAGCTTCTCCCACAATGAGCAGTTCTTC. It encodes CASSFSHNEQFF.

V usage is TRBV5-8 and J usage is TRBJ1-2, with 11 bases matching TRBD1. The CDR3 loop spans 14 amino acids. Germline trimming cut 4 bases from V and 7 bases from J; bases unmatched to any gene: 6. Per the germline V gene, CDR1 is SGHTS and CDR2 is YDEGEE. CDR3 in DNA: TGTGCCAGCAGCAAAGGGACAGGGGGTCCTGGCTACACCTTC. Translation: CASSKGTGGPGYTF.

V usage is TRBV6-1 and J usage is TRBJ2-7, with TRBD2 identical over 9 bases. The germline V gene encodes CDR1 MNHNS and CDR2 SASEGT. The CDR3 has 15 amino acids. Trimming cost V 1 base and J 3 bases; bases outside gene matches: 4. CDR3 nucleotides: TGTGCCAGCAGTGAAGACGCGACTAGCGGCTACGAGCAGTACTTC. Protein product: CASSEDATSGYEQYF.